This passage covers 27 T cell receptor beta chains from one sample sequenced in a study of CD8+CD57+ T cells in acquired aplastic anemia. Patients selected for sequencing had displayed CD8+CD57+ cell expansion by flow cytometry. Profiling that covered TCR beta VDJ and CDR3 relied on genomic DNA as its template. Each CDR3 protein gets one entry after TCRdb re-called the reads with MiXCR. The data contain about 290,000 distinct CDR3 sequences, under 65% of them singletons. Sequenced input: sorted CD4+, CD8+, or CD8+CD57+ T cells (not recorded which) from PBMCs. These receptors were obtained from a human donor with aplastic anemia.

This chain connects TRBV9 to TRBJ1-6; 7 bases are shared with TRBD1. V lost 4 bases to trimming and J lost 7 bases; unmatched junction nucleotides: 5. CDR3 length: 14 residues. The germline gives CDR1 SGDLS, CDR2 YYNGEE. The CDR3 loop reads CASSTGAVNSPLHF. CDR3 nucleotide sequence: TGTGCCAGCAGCACAGGGGCGGTGAATTCACCCCTCCACTTT.

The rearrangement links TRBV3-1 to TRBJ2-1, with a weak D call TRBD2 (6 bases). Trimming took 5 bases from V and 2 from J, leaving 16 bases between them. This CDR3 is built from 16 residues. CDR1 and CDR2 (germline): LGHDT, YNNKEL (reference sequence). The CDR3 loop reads CASSFRTISAYNEQFF. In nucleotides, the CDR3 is TGTGCCAGCAGCTTCCGGACTATCAGCGCCTACAATGAGCAGTTCTTC.

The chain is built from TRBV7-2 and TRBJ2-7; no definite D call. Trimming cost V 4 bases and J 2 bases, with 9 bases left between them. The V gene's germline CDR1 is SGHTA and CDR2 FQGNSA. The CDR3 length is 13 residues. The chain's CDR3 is CASSSLGTYEQYF. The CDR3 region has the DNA TGTGCCAGCAGCTCTCTCGGCACCTACGAGCAGTACTTC.

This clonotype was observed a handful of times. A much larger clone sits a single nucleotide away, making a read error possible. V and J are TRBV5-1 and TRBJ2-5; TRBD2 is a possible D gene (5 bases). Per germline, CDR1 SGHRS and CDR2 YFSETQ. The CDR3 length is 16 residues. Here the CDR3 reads CTSSLVGSGSQETQYF. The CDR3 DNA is TGCACCAGCAGCTTGGTTGGGTCGGGGTCCCAAGAGACCCAGTACTTC.

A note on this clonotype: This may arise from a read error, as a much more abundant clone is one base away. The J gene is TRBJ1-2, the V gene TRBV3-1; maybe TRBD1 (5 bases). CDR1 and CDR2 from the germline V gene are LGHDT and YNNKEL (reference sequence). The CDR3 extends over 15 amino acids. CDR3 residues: CASSNGLAGMEGYIF. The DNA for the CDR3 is TGTGCCAGCAGCAATGGACTTGCAGGGATGGAGGGCTACATCTTC.

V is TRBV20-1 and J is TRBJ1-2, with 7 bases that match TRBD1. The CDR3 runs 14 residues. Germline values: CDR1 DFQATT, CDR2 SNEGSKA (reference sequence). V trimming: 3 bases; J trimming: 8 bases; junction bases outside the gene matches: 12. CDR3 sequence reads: CSASPRTGRRGYTF. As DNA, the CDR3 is TGCAGTGCTAGCCCTAGGACAGGACGTAGGGGCTACACCTTC.

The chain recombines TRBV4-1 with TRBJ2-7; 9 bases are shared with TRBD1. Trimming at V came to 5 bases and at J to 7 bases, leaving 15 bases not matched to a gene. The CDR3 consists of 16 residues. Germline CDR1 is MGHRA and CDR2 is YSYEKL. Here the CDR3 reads CASSFSPGQGAGEQYF. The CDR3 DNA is TGCGCCAGCAGCTTTTCCCCGGGACAGGGTGCGGGGGAGCAGTACTTC.

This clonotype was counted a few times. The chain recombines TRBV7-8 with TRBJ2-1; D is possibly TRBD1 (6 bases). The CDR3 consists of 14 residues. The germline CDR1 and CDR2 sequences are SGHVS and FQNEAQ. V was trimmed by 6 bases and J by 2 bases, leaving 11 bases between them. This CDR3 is CASSQDSAYNEQFF. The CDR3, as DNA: TGTGCCAGCAGTCAGGACAGCGCCTACAATGAGCAGTTCTTC. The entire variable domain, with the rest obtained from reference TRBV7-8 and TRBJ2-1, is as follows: GAGVSQSPRYKVAKRGQDVALRCDPISGHVSLFWYQQALGQGPEFLTYFQNEAQLDKSGLPSDRFFAERPEGSVSTLKIQRTQQEDSAVYLCASSQDSAYNEQFFGPGTRLTVL.

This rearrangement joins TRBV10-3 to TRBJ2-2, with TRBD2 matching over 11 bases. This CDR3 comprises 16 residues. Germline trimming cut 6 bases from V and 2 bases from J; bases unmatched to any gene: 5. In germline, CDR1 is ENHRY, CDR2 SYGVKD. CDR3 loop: CAISSLAGGNTGELFF. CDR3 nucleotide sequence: TGTGCCATCAGCTCTCTAGCGGGGGGCAACACCGGGGAGCTGTTTTTT.

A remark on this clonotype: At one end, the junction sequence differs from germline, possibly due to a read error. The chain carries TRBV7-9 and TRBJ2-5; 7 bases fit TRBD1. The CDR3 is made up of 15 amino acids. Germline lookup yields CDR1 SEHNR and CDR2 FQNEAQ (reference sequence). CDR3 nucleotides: TGTCCCAGCAGCACCCTCCGGGACAGAGAAGAGGCCCAGTACTTC. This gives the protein CPSSTLRDREEAQYF. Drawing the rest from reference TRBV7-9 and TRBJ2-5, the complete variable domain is DTGVSQNPRHKITKRGQNVTFRCDPISEHNRLYWYRQTLGQGPEFLTYFQNEAQLEKSRLLSDRFSAERPKGSFSTLEIQRTEQGDSAMYLCPSSTLRDREEAQYFGPGTRLLVL.

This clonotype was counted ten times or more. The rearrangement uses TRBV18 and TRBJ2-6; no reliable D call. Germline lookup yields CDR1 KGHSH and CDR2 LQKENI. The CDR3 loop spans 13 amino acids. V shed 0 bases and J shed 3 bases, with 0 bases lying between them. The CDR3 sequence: CASSPPGANVLTF. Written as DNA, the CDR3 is TGTGCCAGCTCACCACCTGGGGCCAACGTCCTGACTTTC.

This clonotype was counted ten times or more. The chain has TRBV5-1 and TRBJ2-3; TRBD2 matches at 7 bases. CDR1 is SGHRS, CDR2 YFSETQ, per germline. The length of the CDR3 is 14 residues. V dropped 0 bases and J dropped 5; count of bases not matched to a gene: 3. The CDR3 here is CASSLAIAGDTQYF. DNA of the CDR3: TGCGCCAGCAGCTTGGCGATAGCGGGAGATACGCAGTATTTT.

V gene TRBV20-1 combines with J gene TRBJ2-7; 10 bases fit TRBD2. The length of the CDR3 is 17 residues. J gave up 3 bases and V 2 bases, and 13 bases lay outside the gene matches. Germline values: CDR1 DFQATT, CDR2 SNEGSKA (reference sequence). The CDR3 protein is CSARLRTSGPNSYEQYF. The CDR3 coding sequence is TGCAGTGCTAGATTGCGGACTAGCGGACCAAATAGCTACGAGCAGTACTTC.

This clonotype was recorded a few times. DNA of the CDR3: TGTGCCATCAGTTCGGGACAGGCCTATGGCTACACCTTC. Translated: CAISSGQAYGYTF. This chain connects TRBV10-3 to TRBJ1-2; 8 bases match TRBD1. Germline-derived CDR1 and CDR2 are ENHRY and SYGVKD. The CDR3 is made up of 13 amino acids. With V trimmed by 5 bases and J by 4 bases, 3 bases remained unmatched.

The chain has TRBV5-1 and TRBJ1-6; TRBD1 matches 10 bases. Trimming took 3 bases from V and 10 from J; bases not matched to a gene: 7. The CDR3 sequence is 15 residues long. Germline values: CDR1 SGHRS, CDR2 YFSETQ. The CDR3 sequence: CASSSGTGVGSPLHF. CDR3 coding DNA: TGCGCCAGCAGCTCCGGGACAGGGGTAGGATCACCCCTCCACTTT.

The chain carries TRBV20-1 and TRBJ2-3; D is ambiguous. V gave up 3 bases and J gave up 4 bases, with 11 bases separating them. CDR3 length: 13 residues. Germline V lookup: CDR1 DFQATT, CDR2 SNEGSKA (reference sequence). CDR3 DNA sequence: TGCAGTGCTAGTGACGTGGAACCAGATACGCAGTATTTT. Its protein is CSASDVEPDTQYF.

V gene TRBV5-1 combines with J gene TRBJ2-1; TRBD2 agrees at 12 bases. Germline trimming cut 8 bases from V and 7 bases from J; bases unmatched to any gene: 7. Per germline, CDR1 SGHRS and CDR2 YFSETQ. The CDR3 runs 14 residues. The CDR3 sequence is CASKLAGGSNEQFF. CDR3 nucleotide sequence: TGCGCCAGTAAACTAGCGGGGGGTAGTAATGAGCAGTTCTTC.

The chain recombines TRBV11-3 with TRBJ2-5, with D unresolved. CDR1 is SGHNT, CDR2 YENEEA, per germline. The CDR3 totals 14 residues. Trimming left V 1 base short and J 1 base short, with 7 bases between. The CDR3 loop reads CASSLVYTQETQYF. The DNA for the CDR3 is TGTGCCAGCAGCTTAGTATACACCCAAGAGACCCAGTACTTC.

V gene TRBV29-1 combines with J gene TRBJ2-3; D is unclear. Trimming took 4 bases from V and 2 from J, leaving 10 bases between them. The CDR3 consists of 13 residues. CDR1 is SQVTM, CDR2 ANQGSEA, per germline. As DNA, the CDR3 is TGCAGCGTTGGGACGGTGAACACAGATACGCAGTATTTT. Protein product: CSVGTVNTDTQYF.

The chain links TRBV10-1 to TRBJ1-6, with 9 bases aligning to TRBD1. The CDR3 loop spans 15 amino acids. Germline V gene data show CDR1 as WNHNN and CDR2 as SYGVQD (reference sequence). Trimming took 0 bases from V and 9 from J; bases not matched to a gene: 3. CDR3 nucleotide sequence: TGCGCCAGCAGTGAGTCCGGGACAGGGACTTCACCCCTCCACTTT. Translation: CASSESGTGTSPLHF.

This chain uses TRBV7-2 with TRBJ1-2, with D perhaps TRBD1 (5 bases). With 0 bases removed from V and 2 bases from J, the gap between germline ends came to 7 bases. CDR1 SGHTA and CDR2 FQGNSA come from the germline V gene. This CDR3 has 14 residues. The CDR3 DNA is TGTGCCAGCAGCTTAGCGGGGGAAAACTATGGCTACACCTTC. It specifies CASSLAGENYGYTF.

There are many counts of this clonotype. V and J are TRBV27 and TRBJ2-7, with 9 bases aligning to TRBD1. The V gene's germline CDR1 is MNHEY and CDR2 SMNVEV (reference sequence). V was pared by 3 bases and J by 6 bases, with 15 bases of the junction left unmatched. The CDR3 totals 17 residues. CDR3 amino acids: CASSFNGAGTGRFEQYF. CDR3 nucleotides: TGTGCCAGCAGTTTCAACGGAGCCGGGACAGGGCGGTTCGAGCAGTACTTC.

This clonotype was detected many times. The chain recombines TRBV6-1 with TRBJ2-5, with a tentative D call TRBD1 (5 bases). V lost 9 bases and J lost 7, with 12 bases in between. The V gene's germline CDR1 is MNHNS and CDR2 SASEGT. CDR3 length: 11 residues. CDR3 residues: CASDRSWTQYF. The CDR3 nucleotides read TGTGCCAGTGACAGAAGCTGGACCCAGTACTTC.

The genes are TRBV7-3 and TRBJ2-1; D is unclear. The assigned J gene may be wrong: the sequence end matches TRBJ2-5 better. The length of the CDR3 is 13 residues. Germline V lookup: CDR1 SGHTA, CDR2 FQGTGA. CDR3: CASSRPLGETQYF. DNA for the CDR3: TGTGCCAGCAGCCGCCCCCTGGGAGAGACCCAGTACTTC.

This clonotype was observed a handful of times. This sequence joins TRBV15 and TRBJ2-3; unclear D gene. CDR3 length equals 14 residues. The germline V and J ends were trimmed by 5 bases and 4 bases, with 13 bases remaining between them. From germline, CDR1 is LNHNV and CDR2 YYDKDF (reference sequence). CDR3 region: CATSGLKWADTQYF. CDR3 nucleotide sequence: TGTGCCACCAGCGGCCTCAAATGGGCAGATACGCAGTATTTT.

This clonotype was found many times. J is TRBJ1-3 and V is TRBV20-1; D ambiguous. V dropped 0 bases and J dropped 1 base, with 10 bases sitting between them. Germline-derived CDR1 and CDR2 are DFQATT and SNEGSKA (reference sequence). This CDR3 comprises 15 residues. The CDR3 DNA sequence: TGCAGTGCTAGAGACAAGAGGACTTCTGGAAACACCATATATTTT. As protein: CSARDKRTSGNTIYF.

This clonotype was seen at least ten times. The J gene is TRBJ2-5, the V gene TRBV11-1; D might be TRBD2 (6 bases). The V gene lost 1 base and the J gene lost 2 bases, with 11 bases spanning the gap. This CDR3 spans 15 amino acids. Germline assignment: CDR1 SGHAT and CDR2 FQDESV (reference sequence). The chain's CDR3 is CASSLDGGGQETQYF. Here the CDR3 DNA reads TGTGCCAGCAGCTTAGACGGGGGTGGGCAAGAGACCCAGTACTTC.